These 30 T cell receptor beta chains came from one sample sequenced in a study of T cell changes during pregnancy in multiple sclerosis (dated by TCRdb to the late 2010s). Library preparation used the immunoSEQ multiplex PCR assay. TCRdb provides this immuneACCESS table in a form limited to in-frame rearrangements. Some clones are lacking; in checked studies, under half of them reflect an unresolved V gene, and why the rest are absent is not known. The sample table contains tens of thousands of clones; only one count was recorded for around 92% of them. The ten most abundant clones make up 9.5% to 13% of the sample. The starting material was CD8+ T cells from peripheral blood mononuclear cells, obtained after pregnancy. The receptors shown here come from a female donor with multiple sclerosis, enrolled in a pregnancy study.

The V and J genes are TRBV2 and TRBJ2-2, with D maybe TRBD1 (6 bases). The CDR3 extends over 11 amino acids. Germline V lookup: CDR1 SNHLY, CDR2 FYNNEI. CDR3 region: CAISQGGELFF. CDR3 nucleotide sequence: TGTGCGATTTCACAGGGAGGGGAGCTGTTTTTT.

The chain uses TRBV19 and TRBJ1-4; D ambiguous. The V gene's germline CDR1 is LNHDA and CDR2 SQIVND (reference sequence). The V end lost 3 bases, the J end lost 1 base, and 21 bases lay between the germline ends. This CDR3 contains 19 residues. For the CDR3, the DNA is TGTGCCAGTAGTATGCACTCGACCGGGAGGAAGATAACTAATGAAAAACTGTTTTTT. This gives the protein CASSMHSTGRKITNEKLFF.

The chain has TRBV18 and TRBJ2-2, with D unresolved. The V end lost 1 base, the J end lost 6 bases, and 3 bases lay between the germline ends. The CDR3 runs 12 residues. Germline V lookup: CDR1 KGHSH, CDR2 LQKENI. The CDR3 sequence: CASSPLSGELFF. The CDR3 DNA follows: TGTGCCAGCTCACCACTCTCCGGGGAGCTGTTTTTT.

This clone is labeled medium-sized. The gene calls are TRBV9 and TRBJ2-2; 12 nucleotides agree with TRBD2. CDR1 is SGDLS and CDR2 is YYNGEE in the germline V gene. The V segment lost 4 bases and the J segment 2 bases; nucleotides outside the gene matches: 6. This CDR3 has 17 amino acids. The CDR3 is CASSLWTSGTNTGELFF. CDR3 bases: TGTGCCAGCAGCCTCTGGACTAGCGGGACTAACACCGGGGAGCTGTTTTTT.

V gene TRBV27 combines with J gene TRBJ2-2, with D possibly TRBD2 on 5 matching bases. Trimming removed 6 bases from V and 2 bases from J, with 7 bases in between. Per the germline V gene, CDR1 is MNHEY and CDR2 is SMNVEV (reference sequence). The CDR3 is 13 residues long. CDR3 in amino acids: CASSRGNTGELFF. CDR3 coding DNA: TGTGCCAGCAGCCGGGGAAACACCGGGGAGCTGTTTTTT.

Worth noting for this clone: The junction differs from germline at one of its ends, possibly a read error. This rearrangement joins TRBV2 to TRBJ2-7, with D unclear. CDR1 SNHLY and CDR2 FYNNEI come from the germline V gene. The CDR3 extends over 14 amino acids. CDR3 in DNA: TGTGCCAGCAGTGAAGCGCTCGACTCCTCCGAGCAGTACTTC. Protein: CASSEALDSSEQYF.

The chain employs TRBV9 and TRBJ2-2; 8 nucleotides align to TRBD2. Trimming cost V 4 bases and J 1 base; bases outside gene matches: 3. There are 15 residues in the CDR3. CDR1 and CDR2 from the germline V gene are SGDLS and YYNGEE. This chain's CDR3 is CASSPRGGNTGELFF. The CDR3 region has the DNA TGTGCCAGCAGCCCCCGGGGGGGGAACACCGGGGAGCTGTTTTTT.

A single count supports this clone. The chain couples TRBV19 to TRBJ1-2, with unresolved D. Germline V gene lookup returns CDR1 LNHDA and CDR2 SQIVND (reference sequence). Trimming took 6 bases from V and 0 from J, leaving 11 bases between them. This CDR3 contains 14 residues. CDR3 amino acids: CASSPQLANYGYTF. CDR3 DNA sequence: TGTGCCAGTAGCCCCCAGCTAGCTAACTATGGCTACACCTTC.

This CDR3 is CASGLGTGSAQHF. In nucleotides, the CDR3 is TGTGCCAGCGGCCTCGGGACAGGGTCTGCCCAGCATTTT. The chain carries TRBV5-6 and TRBJ1-5, with 9 bases aligning to TRBD1. Losses at the gene ends were 7 bases for V and 11 bases for J; bases not matched to a gene: 10. The CDR3 covers 13 residues. Per germline, CDR1 SGHDT and CDR2 YYEEEE.

This clone was seen a few times. This chain uses TRBV7-2 with TRBJ2-1; the match to TRBD2 covers 7 bases. Trimming removed 5 bases from V and 4 bases from J; junction bases left unmatched: 8. Per the germline V gene, CDR1 is SGHTA and CDR2 is FQGNSA. CDR3 length: 15 residues. CDR3 sequence (DNA): TGTGCCAGCAGCCTTACTATCGGGGGGTACAATGAGCAGTTCTTC. Translation: CASSLTIGGYNEQFF.

This clone was observed a single time. The rearrangement links TRBV11-2 to TRBJ2-5; possible D gene TRBD2, 5 bases. There are 15 residues in the CDR3. Trimming removed 4 bases from V and 1 base from J, with 13 bases in between. From germline, CDR1 is SGHAT and CDR2 FQNNGV. CDR3 bases: TGTGCCAGCAGCTCTGCCAAGCGGTCCCAAGAGACCCAGTACTTC. This encodes CASSSAKRSQETQYF.

The V gene is TRBV9, the J gene TRBJ2-1, with 9 bases lining up with TRBD2. CDR1 is SGDLS and CDR2 is YYNGEE in the germline V gene. V lost 4 bases, J lost 7 bases, and 9 bases stayed unmatched. This CDR3 is 15 amino acids long. Written as DNA, the CDR3 is TGTGCCAGCAGCCCAGGGGGTAGCGGGGGAAATGAGCAGTTCTTC. Translated: CASSPGGSGGNEQFF.

The chain uses TRBV7-8 and TRBJ1-2, with 10 bases fitting TRBD1. Germline lookup yields CDR1 SGHVS and CDR2 FQNEAQ. The ends lost 1 base at V and 7 bases at J; junction bases unmatched: 12. The CDR3 loop spans 17 amino acids. CDR3 in amino acids: CASSLENWTGGEFGYTF. CDR3 DNA sequence: TGTGCCAGCAGCTTAGAAAACTGGACAGGGGGGGAATTTGGCTACACCTTC.

This chain uses TRBV2 with TRBJ2-3; maybe TRBD2 (5 bases). Looked up from germline, CDR1 is SNHLY and CDR2 is FYNNEI. The CDR3 contains 15 residues. V was shortened by 3 bases and J by 0 bases, with 10 bases between the two germline ends. The CDR3, as DNA: TGTGCCAGCAGTGAGAGTCTAGCCAGCACAGATACGCAGTATTTT. Translated, it gives CASSESLASTDTQYF.

This rearrangement joins TRBV5-1 to TRBJ2-1, with 8 bases identical to TRBD2. Trimming removed 2 bases from V and 6 bases from J; junction bases left unmatched: 4. Per the germline V gene, CDR1 is SGHRS and CDR2 is YFSETQ. The CDR3 covers 14 residues. This CDR3 is CASSFSGSGNEQFF. CDR3 in DNA: TGCGCCAGCAGCTTCAGCGGGAGCGGCAATGAGCAGTTCTTC.

The rearrangement joins TRBV29-1 to TRBJ2-2; perhaps TRBD2 as D (6 bases). This CDR3 is 13 amino acids long. CDR1 and CDR2 (germline): SQVTM, ANQGSEA. The CDR3 sequence is CSKGRENTGELFF. The CDR3 DNA is TGCAGTAAAGGGCGGGAGAACACCGGGGAGCTGTTTTTT.

The chain is built from TRBV27 and TRBJ1-1, with TRBD1 as a possible D gene (5 bases). Germline V gives CDR1 MNHEY, CDR2 SMNVEV (reference sequence). Between the trimmed V and J ends, which lost 7 bases and 7 bases, there was a span of 16 bases. The CDR3 is 13 residues long. CDR3 DNA: TGTGCCAGCACCCCGGGGGGAATAGGTGAAGCTTTCTTT. Translated: CASTPGGIGEAFF.

The V gene is TRBV10-3, the J gene TRBJ1-2, with no clear D. The CDR3 sequence is 13 residues long. Trimming cost V 2 bases and J 4 bases, with 8 bases left between them. In germline, CDR1 is ENHRY, CDR2 SYGVKD. CDR3 nucleotides: TGTGCCATCAGTGAGCCGAGCTCCTATGGCTACACCTTC. The encoded protein is CAISEPSSYGYTF.

This chain uses TRBV6-1 with TRBJ1-6; 10 nucleotides align to TRBD1. V was pared by 10 bases and J by 11 bases, with 11 bases of the junction left unmatched. The CDR3 sequence is 14 residues long. Germline assignment: CDR1 MNHNS and CDR2 SASEGT. The CDR3 nucleotides are TGTGCCATCATGATGGGACAGGGGTCAGCACCCCTCCACTTT. This translates into CAIMMGQGSAPLHF.

The chain carries TRBV27 and TRBJ2-7, with 8 bases identical to TRBD2. The V gene end was trimmed by 8 bases and the J gene end by 2 bases; junction bases not matched to a gene: 5. CDR1 is MNHEY, CDR2 SMNVEV, per germline (reference sequence). This CDR3 spans 13 amino acids. The CDR3 sequence is CASREGYTYEQYF. CDR3 coding DNA: TGTGCCAGCCGGGAGGGGTACACCTACGAGCAGTACTTC.

The rearrangement uses TRBV18 and TRBJ1-4; 10 bases align to TRBD1. V was pared by 3 bases and J by 6 bases, with 7 bases of the junction left unmatched. The germline gives CDR1 KGHSH, CDR2 LQKENI. The CDR3 is 16 amino acids. As DNA, the CDR3 is TGTGCCAGCTCACCTCGGACCGGGACAGGGGATGAAAAACTGTTTTTT. This codes for CASSPRTGTGDEKLFF.

This clone has just one count. The chain joins TRBV5-6 to TRBJ1-3; D might be TRBD1 (5 bases). Trimming pared 2 bases from V and 8 bases from J, leaving 14 bases between. Looked up from germline, CDR1 is SGHDT and CDR2 is YYEEEE. The CDR3 has 14 amino acids. CDR3 nucleotides: TGTGCCAGCAGCTTAACTACTGAAGGGGACACCATATATTTT. Its translation is CASSLTTEGDTIYF.

The chain links TRBV7-8 to TRBJ2-1, with 15 positions matching TRBD2. Germline V gene lookup returns CDR1 SGHVS and CDR2 FQNEAQ. The CDR3 loop spans 19 amino acids. V dropped 0 bases and J dropped 9; count of bases not matched to a gene: 12. CDR3 region: CASSLATRTSGGGTVEQFF. Here the CDR3 DNA reads TGTGCCAGCAGCTTAGCTACCCGGACTAGCGGGGGGGGTACGGTTGAGCAGTTCTTC.

The chain has TRBV30 and TRBJ2-5; TRBD2 agrees at 13 bases. The CDR3 sequence is 16 residues long. The V gene end was trimmed by 2 bases and the J gene end by 6 bases; junction bases not matched to a gene: 9. Germline CDR1 GTSNPN, CDR2 SVGIG (reference sequence). CDR3: CAWSSDWTSGSKTQYF. The DNA for the CDR3 is TGTGCCTGGAGTTCTGATTGGACTAGCGGGAGTAAGACCCAGTACTTC.

This rearrangement joins TRBV27 to TRBJ1-2; D not certain. CDR1 is MNHEY and CDR2 is SMNVEV in the germline V gene (reference sequence). The CDR3 has 13 amino acids. V lost 2 bases and J lost 5, with 9 bases in between. The CDR3 DNA sequence: TGTGCCAGCAGTTTAAGCGGGAGATATGGCTACACCTTC. It is translated as CASSLSGRYGYTF.

The chain couples TRBV9 to TRBJ2-7, with D tentatively TRBD1 (6 bases). Per germline, CDR1 SGDLS and CDR2 YYNGEE. The ends were cut back, 2 bases at V and 4 bases at J, with 13 bases in the middle. The CDR3 totals 14 residues. The chain's CDR3 is CASSVGQGWYEQYF. The DNA for the CDR3 is TGTGCCAGCAGCGTGGGGCAGGGGTGGTACGAGCAGTACTTC.

J is TRBJ2-5 and V is TRBV13; unclear D gene. Per germline, CDR1 PRHDT and CDR2 FYEKMQ (reference sequence). Between the trimmed V and J ends, which lost 0 bases and 0 bases, there was a span of 5 bases. The CDR3 is 14 residues long. The CDR3 nucleotides read TGTGCCAGCAGCTTAGGGGAGAACCAAGAGACCCAGTACTTC. It is translated as CASSLGENQETQYF.

The chain combines TRBV4-1 with TRBJ2-1, with a possible D match to TRBD1 (6 bases). The V and J ends lost 1 base and 4 bases respectively, with 11 bases between them. Germline CDR1 MGHRA, CDR2 YSYEKL. This CDR3 contains 15 residues. This CDR3 is CASSQAGDGYNEQFF. The CDR3 DNA sequence: TGCGCCAGCAGCCAAGCAGGGGACGGTTACAATGAGCAGTTCTTC.

This clone is a singleton in its sample. J is TRBJ1-5 and V is TRBV15; TRBD1 matches at 7 bases. The CDR3 is 14 residues long. V lost 4 bases and J lost 9; bases outside the gene matches: 9. Germline CDR1 and CDR2: LNHNV and YYDKDF (reference sequence). As DNA, the CDR3 is TGTGCCACCAGCACGGACAGGTTGCAGGGGCCCCAGCATTTT. It is translated as CATSTDRLQGPQHF.

The chain is built from TRBV4-1 and TRBJ2-2; D uncertain. V lost 4 bases and J lost 2, with 5 bases in between. The CDR3 length is 13 residues. Per germline, CDR1 MGHRA and CDR2 YSYEKL. In nucleotides, the CDR3 is TGCGCCAGCAGCCTTTCTAACACCGGGGAGCTGTTTTTT. This encodes CASSLSNTGELFF.